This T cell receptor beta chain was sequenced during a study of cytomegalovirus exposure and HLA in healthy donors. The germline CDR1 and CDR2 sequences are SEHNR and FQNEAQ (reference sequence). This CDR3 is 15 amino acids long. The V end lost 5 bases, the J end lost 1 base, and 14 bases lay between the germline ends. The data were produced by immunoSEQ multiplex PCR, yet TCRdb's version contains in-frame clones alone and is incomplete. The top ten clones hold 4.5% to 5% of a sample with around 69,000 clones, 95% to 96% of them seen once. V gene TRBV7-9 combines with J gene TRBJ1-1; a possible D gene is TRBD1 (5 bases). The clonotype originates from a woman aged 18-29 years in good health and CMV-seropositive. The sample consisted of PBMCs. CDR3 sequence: CASSLVGGGNTEAFF. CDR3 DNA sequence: TGTGCCAGCAGCCTAGTTGGGGGAGGGAACACTGAAGCTTTCTTT.